This T cell receptor beta chain comes out of a study of blood T cells in healthy people across ages. V was cut by 5 bases and J by 0 bases, with 11 bases left in between. The CDR3 length is 16 residues. CDR1 is MNHEY and CDR2 is SMNVEV in the germline V gene (reference sequence). For the second PCR, which ran for roughly 6 to 11 cycles, a sample-barcoded 5' primer and a J-beta primer mix were used. A template-switch adaptor that had 12 random nucleotides put a tag on each cDNA molecule. TCRdb analysed the 5' RACE reads with MiXCR anew, one entry per CDR3 protein. This sample yields roughly 790,000 distinct CDR3 sequences, of which approximately 39% are seen a single time; 20% belongs to the top ten. The sample holds a few counts of this clonotype. Its antigen is undetermined. Study-wide results and caveats: Estimated diversity, derived from one million T cells, was regarded as an underestimate. Roughly linear declines in TCR beta diversity per million T cells occurred with age. More naive CD4+ cells and higher diversity marked long-lived donors relative to aged donors.

The chain joins TRBV27 to TRBJ2-6; D gene uncertain. This TCR was sampled from a woman between 55 and 75 years old in good health. Sequencing was performed on blood. Written as DNA, the CDR3 is TGTGCCAGCAGTCAATACCGGACCTCTGGGGCCAACGTCCTGACTTTC. Protein sequence: CASSQYRTSGANVLTF.